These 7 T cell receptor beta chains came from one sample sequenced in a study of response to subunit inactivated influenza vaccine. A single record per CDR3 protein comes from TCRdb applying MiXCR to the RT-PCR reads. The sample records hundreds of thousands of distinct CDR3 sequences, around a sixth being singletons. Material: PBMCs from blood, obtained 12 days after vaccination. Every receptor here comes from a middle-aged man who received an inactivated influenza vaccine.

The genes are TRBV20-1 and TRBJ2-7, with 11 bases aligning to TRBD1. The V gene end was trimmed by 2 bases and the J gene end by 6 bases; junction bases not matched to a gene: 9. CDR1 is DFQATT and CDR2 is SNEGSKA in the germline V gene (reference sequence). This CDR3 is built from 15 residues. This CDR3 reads CSARRQDRGPREQYF. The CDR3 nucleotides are TGCAGTGCTAGAAGGCAGGACAGGGGGCCTCGCGAGCAGTACTTC.

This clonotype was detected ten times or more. The CDR3, as DNA: TGTGCCAGCAGCTTAGTCTGGTCCCTTACACTGAACACTGAAGCTTTCTTT. Residues: CASSLVWSLTLNTEAFF. The chain carries TRBV7-9 and TRBJ1-1, with D uncertain. The V end was cut by 1 base, the J end by 0 bases, with 15 bases between. CDR1 is SEHNR, CDR2 FQNEAQ, per germline (reference sequence). CDR3 length: 17 amino acids.

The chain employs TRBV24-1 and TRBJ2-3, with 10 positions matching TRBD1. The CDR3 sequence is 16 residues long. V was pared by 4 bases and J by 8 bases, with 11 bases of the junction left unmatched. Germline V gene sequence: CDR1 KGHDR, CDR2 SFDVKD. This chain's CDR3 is CATSDPRDRGESTQYF. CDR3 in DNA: TGTGCCACCAGTGACCCCCGGGACAGGGGAGAATCTACGCAGTATTTT.

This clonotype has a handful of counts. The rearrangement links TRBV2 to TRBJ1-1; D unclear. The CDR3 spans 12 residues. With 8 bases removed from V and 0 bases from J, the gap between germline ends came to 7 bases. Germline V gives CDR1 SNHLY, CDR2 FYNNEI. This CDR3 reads CASDLMNTEAFF. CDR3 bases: TGTGCCAGCGACCTTATGAACACTGAAGCTTTCTTT.

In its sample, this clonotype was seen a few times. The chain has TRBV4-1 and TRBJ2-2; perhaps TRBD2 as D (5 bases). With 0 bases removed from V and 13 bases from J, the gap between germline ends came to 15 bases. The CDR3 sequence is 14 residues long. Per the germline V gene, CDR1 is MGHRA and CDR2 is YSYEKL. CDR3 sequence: CASSQEAPLDWLFF. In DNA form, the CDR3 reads TGCGCCAGCAGCCAAGAGGCTCCCCTGGACTGGCTGTTTTTT.

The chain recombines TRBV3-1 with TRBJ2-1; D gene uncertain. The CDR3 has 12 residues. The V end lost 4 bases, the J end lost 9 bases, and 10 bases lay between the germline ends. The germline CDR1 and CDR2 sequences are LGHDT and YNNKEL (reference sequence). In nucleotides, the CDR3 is TGTGCCAGCAGCCTTCGGAAAGGTGAGCAGTTCTTC. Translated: CASSLRKGEQFF.

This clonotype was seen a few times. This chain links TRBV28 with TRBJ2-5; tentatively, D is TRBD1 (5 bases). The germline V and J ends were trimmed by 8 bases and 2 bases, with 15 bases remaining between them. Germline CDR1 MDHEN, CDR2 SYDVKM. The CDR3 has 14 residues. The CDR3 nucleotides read TGTGCCAGCCGTGACAGTCGGCATCAAGAGACCCAGTACTTC. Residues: CASRDSRHQETQYF.